This passage covers 28 T cell receptor beta chains from one sample sequenced in a study of cytomegalovirus exposure and HLA in healthy donors. Both 60 Vbeta primers and 13 Jbeta primers went into the PCR. Sequenced by immunoSEQ multiplex PCR; TCRdb stores in-frame clones only, minus some. This sample yields around 30,000 clones, of which less than 55% are seen a single time; about 2% belongs to the top ten. The sample taken for sequencing was PBMCs. The receptor set was obtained from a woman aged 45 to 65 in good health and CMV-seronegative.

The CDR3 reads CASSLAFRSSNTGELFF. The CDR3 DNA follows: TGTGCCAGCAGCTTAGCTTTTCGGAGTTCGAACACCGGGGAGCTGTTTTTT. J is TRBJ2-2 and V is TRBV11-1; D unresolved. V was cut by 0 bases and J by 0 bases, with 11 bases left in between. This CDR3 comprises 17 residues. CDR1 and CDR2 from the germline V gene are SGHAT and FQDESV (reference sequence).

This CDR3 is CASSPQQEAQFF. The CDR3 DNA reads TGTGCCAGCAGTCCACAACAAGAGGCCCAGTTCTTC. The rearrangement links TRBV6-6 to TRBJ2-1, with no clear D. Per the germline V gene, CDR1 is MNHNY and CDR2 is SVGAGI (reference sequence). CDR3 length equals 12 residues. The V and J ends lost 5 bases and 13 bases respectively, with 15 bases between them.

Notes on this clone: This sample also contains other DNA sequences that code for the same CDR3. The rearrangement links TRBV5-1 to TRBJ1-1; TRBD1 aligns across 7 bases. V lost 2 bases and J lost 2; bases outside the gene matches: 6. Germline V lookup: CDR1 SGHRS, CDR2 YFSETQ. The CDR3 covers 15 residues. The CDR3 bases are TGCGCCAGCAGCTTCCAGACAGGGAGAAACACTGAAGCTTTCTTT. This sequence encodes CASSFQTGRNTEAFF.

This clone came up a few times. The chain combines TRBV5-8 with TRBJ1-2; 7 bases align to TRBD1. Trimming removed 5 bases from V and 1 base from J; junction bases left unmatched: 2. This CDR3 comprises 13 residues. Germline V gene sequence: CDR1 SGHTS, CDR2 YDEGEE. The CDR3 DNA is TGTGCCAGCAGTCGACAGGGTAACTATGGCTACACCTTC. Translation: CASSRQGNYGYTF.

The rearrangement uses TRBV7-9 and TRBJ2-3; D uncertain. Germline assignment: CDR1 SEHNR and CDR2 FQNEAQ (reference sequence). This CDR3 has 15 amino acids. V was clipped by 2 bases and J by 6 bases, with 15 bases between them. The CDR3 coding sequence is TGTGCCAGCAGCTTATCCGGTCTCCCGACTGATACGCAGTATTTT. Encoded protein: CASSLSGLPTDTQYF.

The chain has TRBV11-2 and TRBJ1-3; D is uncertain. Looked up from germline, CDR1 is SGHAT and CDR2 is FQNNGV. CDR3 length: 14 amino acids. V was pared by 5 bases and J by 1 base, with 9 bases between. Here the CDR3 DNA reads TGTGCCAGCAGCCAGCCGGGGTCTGGAAACACCATATATTTT. The encoded protein is CASSQPGSGNTIYF.

The chain carries TRBV7-8 and TRBJ2-7, with a weak D call TRBD2 (5 bases). V shed 5 bases and J shed 3 bases, with 23 bases lying between them. In germline, CDR1 is SGHVS, CDR2 FQNEAQ. CDR3 length equals 17 residues. The CDR3 DNA reads TGTGCCAGCAGCCGCAGTGGCGGGTCCACTGGGTACTACGAGCAGTACTTC. Protein: CASSRSGGSTGYYEQYF.

The chain joins TRBV12-5 to TRBJ2-7; 13 bases fit TRBD2. The CDR3 is 15 amino acids. Germline values: CDR1 LGHNT, CDR2 FRNRAP. The ends lost 3 bases at V and 4 bases at J; junction bases unmatched: 3. CDR3 bases: TGTGCTAGTGGTTTTAGACTAGCGGGAGGATACGAGCAGTACTTC. This sequence encodes CASGFRLAGGYEQYF.

V gene TRBV27 combines with J gene TRBJ1-5; possible D gene TRBD1, 5 bases. The CDR3 spans 13 residues. Germline loops: CDR1 MNHEY, CDR2 SMNVEV (reference sequence). The V gene lost 5 bases and the J gene lost 7 bases, with 12 bases spanning the gap. The CDR3 spells CASSLRVDQPQHF. The CDR3 nucleotides are TGTGCCAGCAGTCTCAGGGTTGACCAGCCCCAGCATTTT.

V is TRBV27 and J is TRBJ2-7; 7 bases agree with TRBD1. The CDR3 length is 13 residues. Unmatched junction bases numbered 8, after V lost 6 bases and J lost 6 bases. Germline V CDR1 and CDR2: MNHEY, SMNVEV (reference sequence). CDR3: CASSFTRDSEQYF. The CDR3 region has the DNA TGTGCCAGCAGCTTCACCCGGGACAGCGAGCAGTACTTC.

The V gene is TRBV2, the J gene TRBJ2-2; 14 nucleotides line up with TRBD2. The V gene's germline CDR1 is SNHLY and CDR2 FYNNEI. Trimming cost V 6 bases and J 3 bases; bases outside gene matches: 3. The CDR3 contains 16 residues. CDR3 amino acids: CASRRTSGGYTGELFF. The CDR3 DNA is TGTGCCAGCAGGAGGACTAGCGGGGGGTACACCGGGGAGCTGTTTTTT.

This clone was counted between two and nine times. The CDR3 DNA sequence: TGTGCCAGCAGCGCATTTTCGGGTAATTCGTACGAGCAGTACTTC. Residues: CASSAFSGNSYEQYF. V is TRBV28 and J is TRBJ2-7; D is undetermined. There are 15 residues in the CDR3. Trimming left V 6 bases short and J 4 bases short, with 19 bases between. Germline loops: CDR1 MDHEN, CDR2 SYDVKM.

This clone was counted between two and nine times. This chain uses TRBV27 with TRBJ2-2; 7 bases match TRBD1. V dropped 6 bases and J dropped 0; count of bases not matched to a gene: 7. The CDR3 sequence is 16 residues long. Germline V gene data show CDR1 as MNHEY and CDR2 as SMNVEV (reference sequence). The CDR3 DNA sequence: TGTGCCAGCAGAACGACAGGGTCGGCGAACACCGGGGAGCTGTTTTTT. The encoded protein is CASRTTGSANTGELFF.

V usage is TRBV21-1 and J usage is TRBJ2-7; the table's D call, TRBD1, has no DNA check behind it. TRBV21-1 is marked as a pseudogene. The CDR3 extends over 16 amino acids. The CDR3 region has the DNA TGTGCCAGCAGCAAAGCGTTGGGACAGGGGACCTACGAGCAGTACTTC. Its protein is CASSKALGQGTYEQYF.

The chain is built from TRBV5-1 and TRBJ1-1; 8 bases match TRBD1. There are 15 residues in the CDR3. Germline lookup yields CDR1 SGHRS and CDR2 YFSETQ. V shed 4 bases and J 1 base; nucleotides not matched to a gene: 6. CDR3 residues: CASSSWTGPNTEAFF. For the CDR3, the DNA is TGCGCCAGCAGCAGCTGGACAGGGCCGAACACTGAAGCTTTCTTT.

This chain uses TRBV27 with TRBJ1-1; D might be TRBD1 (6 bases). CDR3 length: 13 amino acids. V lost 5 bases and J 11 bases, leaving 18 bases between the germline ends. CDR1 MNHEY and CDR2 SMNVEV come from the germline V gene (reference sequence). CDR3: CASSNPQGRGAFF. The CDR3, as DNA: TGTGCCAGCAGTAACCCACAGGGACGCGGGGCTTTCTTT.

This clone has a handful of counts. The chain carries TRBV5-4 and TRBJ1-2; 9 bases align to TRBD1. CDR1 is SGHNT and CDR2 is YYREEE in the germline V gene (reference sequence). The CDR3 spans 13 residues. Trimming took 4 bases from V and 3 from J; bases not matched to a gene: 1. The DNA of the CDR3 is TGTGCCAGCAGCCGGACAGGGGACTATGGCTACACCTTC. Amino acid sequence: CASSRTGDYGYTF.

This clone was observed a handful of times. This chain connects TRBV5-5 to TRBJ2-7, with TRBD2 matching 8 bases. The CDR3 spans 14 residues. Per the germline V gene, CDR1 is SGHKS and CDR2 is YYEKEE (reference sequence). The ends lost 4 bases at V and 5 bases at J; junction bases unmatched: 8. CDR3 sequence reads: CASSLRGEGDEQYF. The CDR3 coding sequence is TGTGCCAGCAGCCTGCGGGGGGAAGGGGACGAGCAGTACTTC.

The chain recombines TRBV7-8 with TRBJ1-4, with 8 bases matching TRBD1. The CDR3 length is 14 residues. V lost 5 bases, J lost 8 bases, and 7 bases stayed unmatched. Germline V gene lookup returns CDR1 SGHVS and CDR2 FQNEAQ. The CDR3 sequence is CASSPVQGGEKLFF. The CDR3 coding sequence is TGTGCCAGCAGCCCCGTACAGGGGGGCGAAAAACTGTTTTTT. The full variable domain, rest sourced from reference TRBV7-8 and TRBJ1-4, is GAGVSQSPRYKVAKRGQDVALRCDPISGHVSLFWYQQALGQGPEFLTYFQNEAQLDKSGLPSDRFFAERPEGSVSTLKIQRTQQEDSAVYLCASSPVQGGEKLFFGSGTQLSVL.

The V call is TRBV9, the J call TRBJ2-7; D ambiguous. Germline V CDR1 and CDR2: SGDLS, YYNGEE. The CDR3 sequence is 13 residues long. Trimming cost V 0 bases and J 4 bases, with 8 bases left between them. CDR3 protein: CASSVEATYEQYF. The CDR3 DNA follows: TGTGCCAGCAGCGTAGAGGCGACTTACGAGCAGTACTTC.

Only a few counts were recorded for this clone. The chain employs TRBV5-1 and TRBJ2-7; the D gene is possibly TRBD1 (6 bases). Trimming left V 0 bases short and J 5 bases short, with 9 bases between. Germline V gene data show CDR1 as SGHRS and CDR2 as YFSETQ. The CDR3 runs to 13 residues. The CDR3 sequence: CASSLARGNEQYF. The CDR3 DNA follows: TGCGCCAGCAGCTTGGCCAGGGGTAACGAGCAGTACTTC.

The V gene is TRBV5-1, the J gene TRBJ1-2, with D maybe TRBD1 (5 bases). The CDR3 is 13 residues long. With 4 bases removed from V and 2 bases from J, the gap between germline ends came to 9 bases. Germline CDR1 reads SGHRS; CDR2 reads YFSETQ. The CDR3: CASSLDINYGYTF. Here the CDR3 DNA reads TGCGCCAGCAGCCTGGACATCAACTATGGCTACACCTTC.

This clone was seen only a few times. J is TRBJ1-2 and V is TRBV2; 10 nucleotides line up with TRBD1. With 6 bases clipped from V and 8 bases from J, the junction kept 9 bases outside the gene matches. Germline V lookup: CDR1 SNHLY, CDR2 FYNNEI. CDR3 length: 14 residues. CDR3 sequence reads: CASRPGTGVGGYTF. In DNA form, the CDR3 reads TGTGCCAGCAGACCGGGGACAGGGGTAGGCGGCTACACCTTC.

This clone has more than one count but fewer than ten. The chain couples TRBV7-6 to TRBJ2-1, with 14 bases fitting TRBD2. With 5 bases clipped from V and 9 bases from J, the junction kept 15 bases outside the gene matches. The CDR3 extends over 18 amino acids. Germline CDR1 SGHVS, CDR2 FNYEAQ. The CDR3 sequence is CASSPQTRLAGGPREQFF. The CDR3 bases are TGTGCCAGCAGCCCGCAAACCCGACTAGCGGGAGGGCCCCGTGAGCAGTTCTTC.

The chain couples TRBV5-1 to TRBJ1-4; D is unclear. The CDR3 has 14 residues. CDR1 is SGHRS and CDR2 is YFSETQ in the germline V gene. The V end lost 0 bases, the J end lost 2 bases, and 5 bases lay between the germline ends. This CDR3 reads CASSLGGTNEKLFF. The CDR3, as DNA: TGCGCCAGCAGCTTGGGCGGGACTAATGAAAAACTGTTTTTT.

The V call is TRBV2, the J call TRBJ2-1; the match to TRBD1 covers 9 bases. With V trimmed by 8 bases and J by 9 bases, 14 bases remained unmatched. CDR1 is SNHLY and CDR2 is FYNNEI in the germline V gene. This CDR3 has 15 amino acids. CDR3 nucleotide sequence: TGTGCCAGCCCAATGGACAGGGGTGGGTATAGTGAGCAGTTCTTC. It yields the protein CASPMDRGGYSEQFF.

CDR3 region: CASSPRERNAGSGNTIYF. CDR3 DNA sequence: TGTGCCAGCTCACCCAGAGAGAGAAACGCCGGGTCTGGAAACACCATATATTTT. This rearrangement joins TRBV7-9 to TRBJ1-3; D call uncertain. The CDR3 consists of 18 residues. Trimming removed 8 bases at V and 1 base at J, with 24 bases between. Per the germline V gene, CDR1 is SEHNR and CDR2 is FQNEAQ (reference sequence).

This clone was counted once. The rearrangement links TRBV29-1 to TRBJ2-1, with TRBD1 matching 11 bases. The V gene's germline CDR1 is SQVTM and CDR2 ANQGSEA. Trimming took 5 bases from V and 8 from J; bases not matched to a gene: 11. CDR3 length equals 15 residues. The CDR3 spells CSVYIGQGALDEQFF. For the CDR3, the DNA is TGCAGCGTTTACATTGGACAGGGGGCGTTAGATGAGCAGTTCTTC.